This TCR beta chain was captured in a study of early T cells in non-severe SARS-CoV-2 infection (dated by TCRdb to 2020 to 2023). Some background on the complete study: Because TCR sequencing relied on bulk RNA taken from unsorted whole blood, pairing of alpha and beta chains was not possible. On the study overall, not on this receptor specifically: Matching against VDJdb was skewed toward anti-spike CD8 responses, likely underestimated virus-specific expansions, and missed private and CD4 specificities.

Library creation used 5' RACE. The instrument given in TCRdb is NextSeq 500. Unique molecular identifiers were attached to individual cDNA molecules in the TCR library protocol so that sequencing error and PCR bias could be corrected. Sequencing covered both TCR alpha and beta chains, and within each sample the abundances of alpha and beta sequences were tightly co-correlated. Processing in the source paper ran as follows. Decombinator V4 was used to perform V gene, J gene and CDR3 annotation of TCR sequences. TCRs were defined as expanded if a significant change between any two time points was detected under a Poisson model with p below 0.0001. TCR abundances were normalised to the total number of TCRs sequenced in each sample and reported as counts per million. MAIT TCRs were defined by TRAV1-2 paired with TRAJ12, TRAJ20 or TRAJ33, and iNKT TCRs by TRAV10 paired with TRAJ18. VDJdb, accessed 1 November 2021, was searched for CMV, EBV and SARS-CoV-2 annotated TCRs, with TCRs annotated for multiple antigens excluded. Through fastp at Q25 and MiXCR, TCRdb rebuilt clones from the public reads, retaining in-frame beta chains. Rows are unified per CDR3 protein, each entry keeping the most common DNA and genes. The V and J calls and clone size come from TCRdb's table, not from the authors' own analysis. Here the sample has tens of thousands of distinct CDR3 sequences; roughly 7% occur a single time. The ten largest clonotypes hold around 8% of the sample.

As to this clonotype: There is no known antigen for this receptor. No base-level quality is on record; no much larger clone is a single base apart.

The study was a case-control design nested within a healthcare worker cohort in London, UK, with weekly nasopharyngeal swab PCR tests and blood sampling. Healthcare workers were recruited during the week of the UK lockdown, between 23 and 31 March 2020, and followed weekly for up to roughly 15 weeks. CDR3 length: 15 amino acids, cysteine to phenylalanine. Only CDR3 DNA is held: 45 bases, read in frame from base 1. CDR1 and CDR2 (MDHEN, SYDVKM) derive from the germline V gene. Between the V and J ends, shortened by 3 bases and 4 bases respectively, the junction contains 16 bases. The material sequenced was whole blood. The receptor was isolated from an adult who was a healthcare worker with PCR-confirmed SARS-CoV-2 infection or an uninfected control (not recorded which). The chain uses TRBV28 and TRBJ2-7; the D gene may be TRBD1 or TRBD2, since each aligns over 5 bases. This receptor has the CDR3 CASSLVSVGVYEQYF. The nucleotide sequence is TGTGCCAGCAGTTTGGTCAGTGTGGGGGTTTACGAGCAGTACTTC.